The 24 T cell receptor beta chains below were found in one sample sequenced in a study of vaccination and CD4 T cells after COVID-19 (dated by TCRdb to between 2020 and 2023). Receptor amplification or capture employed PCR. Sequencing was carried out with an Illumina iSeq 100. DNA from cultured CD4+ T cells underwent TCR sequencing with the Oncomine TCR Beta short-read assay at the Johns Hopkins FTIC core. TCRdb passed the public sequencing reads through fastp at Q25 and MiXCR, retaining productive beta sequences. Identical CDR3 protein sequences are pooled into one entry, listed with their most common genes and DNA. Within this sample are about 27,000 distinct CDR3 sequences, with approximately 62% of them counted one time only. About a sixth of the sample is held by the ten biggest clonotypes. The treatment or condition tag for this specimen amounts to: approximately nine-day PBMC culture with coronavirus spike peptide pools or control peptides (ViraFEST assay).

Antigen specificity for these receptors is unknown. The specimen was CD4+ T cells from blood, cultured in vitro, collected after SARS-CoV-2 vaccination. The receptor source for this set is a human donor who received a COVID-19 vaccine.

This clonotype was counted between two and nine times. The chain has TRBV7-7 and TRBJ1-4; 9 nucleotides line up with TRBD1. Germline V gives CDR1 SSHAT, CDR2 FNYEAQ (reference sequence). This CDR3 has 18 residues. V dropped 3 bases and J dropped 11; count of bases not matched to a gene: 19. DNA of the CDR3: TGTGCCAGCAGCTTCATCGGGACAGGGACGTGGATCCCCCGCAAACTGTTTTTT. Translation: CASSFIGTGTWIPRKLFF.

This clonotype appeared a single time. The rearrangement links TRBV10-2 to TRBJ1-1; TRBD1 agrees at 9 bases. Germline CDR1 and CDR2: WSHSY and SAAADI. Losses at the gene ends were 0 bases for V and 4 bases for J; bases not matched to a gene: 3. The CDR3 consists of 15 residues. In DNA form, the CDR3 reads TGCGCCAGCAGTGAGTCAACAGGGGGCCTCACTGAAGCTTTCTTT. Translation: CASSESTGGLTEAFF.

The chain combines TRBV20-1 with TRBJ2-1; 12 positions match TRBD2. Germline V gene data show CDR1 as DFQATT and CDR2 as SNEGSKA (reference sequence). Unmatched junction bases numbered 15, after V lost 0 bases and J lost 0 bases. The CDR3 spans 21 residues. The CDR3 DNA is TGCAGTGCTAGAGATGAATTAAGACTAGCGGGGGAGCTAGGCTCCTACAATGAGCAGTTCTTC. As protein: CSARDELRLAGELGSYNEQFF.

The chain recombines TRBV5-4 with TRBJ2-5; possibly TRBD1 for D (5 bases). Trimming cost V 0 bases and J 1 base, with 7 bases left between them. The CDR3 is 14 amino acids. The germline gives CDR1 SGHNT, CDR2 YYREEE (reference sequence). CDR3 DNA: TGTGCCAGCAGCTTGGGACAGACCCAAGAGACCCAGTACTTC. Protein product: CASSLGQTQETQYF.

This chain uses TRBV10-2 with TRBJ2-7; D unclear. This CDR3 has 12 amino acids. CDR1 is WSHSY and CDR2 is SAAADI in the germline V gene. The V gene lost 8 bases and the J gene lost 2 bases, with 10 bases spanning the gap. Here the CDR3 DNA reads TGCGCCAGCTCAGAAGCGACCTACGAGCAGTACTTC. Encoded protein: CASSEATYEQYF.

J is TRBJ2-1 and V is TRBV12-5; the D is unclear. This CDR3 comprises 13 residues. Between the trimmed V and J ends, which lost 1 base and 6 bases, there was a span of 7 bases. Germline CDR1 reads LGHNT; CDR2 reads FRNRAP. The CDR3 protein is CASGLGSFNEQFF. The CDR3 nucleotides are TGTGCTAGTGGTTTGGGGTCGTTCAATGAGCAGTTCTTC. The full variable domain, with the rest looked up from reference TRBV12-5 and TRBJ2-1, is DARVTQTPRHKVTEMGQEVTMRCQPILGHNTVFWYRQTMMQGLELLAYFRNRAPLDDSGMPKDRFSAEMPDATLATLKIQPSEPRDSAVYFCASGLGSFNEQFFGPGTRLTVL.

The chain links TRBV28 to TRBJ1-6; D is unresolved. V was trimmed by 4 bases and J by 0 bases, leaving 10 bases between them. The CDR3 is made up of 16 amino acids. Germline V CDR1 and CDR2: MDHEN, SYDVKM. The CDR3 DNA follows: TGTGCCAGCAGTTCCCTACGGGGCTCCTATAATTCACCCCTCCACTTT. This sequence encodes CASSSLRGSYNSPLHF.

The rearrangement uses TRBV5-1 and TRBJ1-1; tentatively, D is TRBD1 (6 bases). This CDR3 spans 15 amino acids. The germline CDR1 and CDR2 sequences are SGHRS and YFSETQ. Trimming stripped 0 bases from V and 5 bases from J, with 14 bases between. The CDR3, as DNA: TGCGCCAGCAGCTTGGAAACAGGGATAGGGACTGAAGCTTTCTTT. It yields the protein CASSLETGIGTEAFF. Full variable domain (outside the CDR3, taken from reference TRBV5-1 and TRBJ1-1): KAGVTQTPRYLIKTRGQQVTLSCSPISGHRSVSWYQQTPGQGLQFLFEYFSETQRNKGNFPGRFSGRQFSNSRSEMNVSTLELGDSALYLCASSLETGIGTEAFFGQGTRLTVV.

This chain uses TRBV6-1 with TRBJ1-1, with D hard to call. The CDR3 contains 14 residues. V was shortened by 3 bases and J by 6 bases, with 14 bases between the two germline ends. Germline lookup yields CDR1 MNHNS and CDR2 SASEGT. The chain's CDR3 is CASSDPGKAAEAFF. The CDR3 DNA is TGTGCCAGCAGTGACCCCGGGAAGGCGGCTGAAGCTTTCTTT.

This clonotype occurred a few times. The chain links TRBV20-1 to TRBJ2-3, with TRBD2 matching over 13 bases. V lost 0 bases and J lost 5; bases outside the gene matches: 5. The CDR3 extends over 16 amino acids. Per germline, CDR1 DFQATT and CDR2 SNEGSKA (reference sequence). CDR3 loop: CSARDTSGGAGDTQYF. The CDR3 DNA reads TGCAGTGCTAGAGACACTAGCGGGGGGGCCGGAGATACGCAGTATTTT.

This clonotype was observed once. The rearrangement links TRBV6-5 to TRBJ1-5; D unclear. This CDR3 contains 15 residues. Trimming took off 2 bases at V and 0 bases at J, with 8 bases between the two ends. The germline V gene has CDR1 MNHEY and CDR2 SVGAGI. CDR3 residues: CASSYSRDSNQPQHF. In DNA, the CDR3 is TGTGCCAGCAGTTACAGCAGAGATAGCAATCAGCCCCAGCATTTT.

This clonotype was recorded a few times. The CDR3 region is CASKGRSGGAGRETQYF. The DNA for the CDR3 is TGTGCCAGCAAGGGGAGGAGCGGGGGGGCCGGGAGAGAGACCCAGTACTTC. The chain employs TRBV27 and TRBJ2-5; 10 bases fit TRBD2. The CDR3 is made up of 17 amino acids. Germline V gene lookup returns CDR1 MNHEY and CDR2 SMNVEV (reference sequence). V was pared by 7 bases and J by 4 bases, with 15 bases of the junction left unmatched.

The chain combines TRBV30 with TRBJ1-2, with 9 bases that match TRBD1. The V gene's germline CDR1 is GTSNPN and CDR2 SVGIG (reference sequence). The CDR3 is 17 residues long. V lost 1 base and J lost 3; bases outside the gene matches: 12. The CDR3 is CAWSDLRTGVVDYGYTF. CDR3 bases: TGTGCCTGGAGTGATCTAAGGACAGGGGTAGTTGACTATGGCTACACCTTC.

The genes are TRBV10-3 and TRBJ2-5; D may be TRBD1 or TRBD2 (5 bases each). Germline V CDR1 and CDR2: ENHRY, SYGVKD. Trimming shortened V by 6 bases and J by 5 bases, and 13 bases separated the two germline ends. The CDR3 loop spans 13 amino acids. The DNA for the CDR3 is TGTGCCATCAGATCAGGGAGTGGGGAGACCCAGTACTTC. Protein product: CAIRSGSGETQYF.

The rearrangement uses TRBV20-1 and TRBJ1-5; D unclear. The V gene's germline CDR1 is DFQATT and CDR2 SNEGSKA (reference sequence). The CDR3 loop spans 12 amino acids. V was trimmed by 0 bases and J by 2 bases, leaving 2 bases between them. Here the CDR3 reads CSARDGNQPQHF. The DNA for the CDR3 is TGCAGTGCTAGAGACGGCAATCAGCCCCAGCATTTT.

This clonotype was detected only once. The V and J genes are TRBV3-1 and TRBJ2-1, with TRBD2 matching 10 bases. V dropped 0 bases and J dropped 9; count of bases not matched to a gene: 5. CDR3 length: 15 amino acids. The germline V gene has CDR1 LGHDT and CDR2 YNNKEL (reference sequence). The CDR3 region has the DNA TGTGCCAGCAGCCAAGAACTAGCGGGGAACAGTGAGCAGTTCTTC. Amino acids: CASSQELAGNSEQFF.

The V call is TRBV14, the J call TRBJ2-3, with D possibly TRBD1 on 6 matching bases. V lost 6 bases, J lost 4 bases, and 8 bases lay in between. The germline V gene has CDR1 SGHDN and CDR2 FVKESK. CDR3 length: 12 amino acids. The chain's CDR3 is CASSGGADTQYF. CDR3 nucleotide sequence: TGTGCCAGCAGTGGGGGCGCAGATACGCAGTATTTT.

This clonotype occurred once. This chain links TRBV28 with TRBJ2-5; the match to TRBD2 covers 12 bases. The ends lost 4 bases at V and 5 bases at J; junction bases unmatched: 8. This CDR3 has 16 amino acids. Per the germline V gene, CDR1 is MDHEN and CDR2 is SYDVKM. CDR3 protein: CASSSVLAGGEETQYF. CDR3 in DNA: TGTGCCAGCAGTTCCGTACTAGCGGGGGGAGAGGAGACCCAGTACTTC.

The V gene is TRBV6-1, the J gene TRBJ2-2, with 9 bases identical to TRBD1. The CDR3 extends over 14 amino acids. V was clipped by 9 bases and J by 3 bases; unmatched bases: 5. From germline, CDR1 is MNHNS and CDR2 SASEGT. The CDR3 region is CASHRGRDTGELFF. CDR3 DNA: TGTGCCAGTCACAGGGGGCGAGACACCGGGGAGCTGTTTTTT.

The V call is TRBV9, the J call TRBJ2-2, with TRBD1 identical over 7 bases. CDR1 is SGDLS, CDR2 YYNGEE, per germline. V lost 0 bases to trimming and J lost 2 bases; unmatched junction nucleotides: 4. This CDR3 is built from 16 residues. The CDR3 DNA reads TGTGCCAGCAGCGTAGGTGGGACAGCAAACACCGGGGAGCTGTTTTTT. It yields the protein CASSVGGTANTGELFF.

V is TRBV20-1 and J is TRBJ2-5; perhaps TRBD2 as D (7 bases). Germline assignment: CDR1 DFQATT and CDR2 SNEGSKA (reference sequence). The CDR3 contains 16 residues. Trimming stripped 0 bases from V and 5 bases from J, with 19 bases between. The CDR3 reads CSARDAAGAPRETQYF. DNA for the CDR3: TGCAGTGCTAGAGATGCGGCGGGGGCACCCCGCGAGACCCAGTACTTC.

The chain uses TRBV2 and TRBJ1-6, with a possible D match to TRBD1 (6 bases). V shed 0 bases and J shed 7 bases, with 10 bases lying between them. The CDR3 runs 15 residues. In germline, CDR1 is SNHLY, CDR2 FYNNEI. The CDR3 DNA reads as TGTGCCAGCAGTGAAGCGGGGGGGCGGAATTCACCCCTCCACTTT. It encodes CASSEAGGRNSPLHF.

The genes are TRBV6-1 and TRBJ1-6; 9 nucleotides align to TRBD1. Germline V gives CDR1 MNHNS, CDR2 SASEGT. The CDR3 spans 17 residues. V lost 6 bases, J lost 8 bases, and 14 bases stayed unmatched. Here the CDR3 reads CASSRGQGYSIDSPLHF. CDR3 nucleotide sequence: TGTGCCAGCAGCAGGGGACAGGGTTATTCTATTGATTCACCCCTCCACTTT.

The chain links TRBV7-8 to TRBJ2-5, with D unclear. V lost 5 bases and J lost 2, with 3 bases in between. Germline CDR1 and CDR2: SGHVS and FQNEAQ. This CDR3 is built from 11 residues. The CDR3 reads CASSIQETQYF. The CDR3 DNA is TGTGCCAGCAGCATTCAAGAGACCCAGTACTTC.